The entry that follows covers one TCR beta chain sequence. What it recognizes is unknown. The sample is drawn from a study of T cell responses to AZD1222 COVID-19 vaccine. General study findings and limits: Only after the peak T cell response were repertoires sampled.

Assay used: immunoSEQ multiplex PCR; TCRdb lists only in-frame clones, some missing. The table shows about 70,000 clones, with less than 95% occurring only once. The CDR3 sequence is 11 residues long. Germline loops: CDR1 MGHDK, CDR2 SYGVNS. V lost 6 bases to trimming and J lost 5 bases, with 7 bases between them. Pooled in the analysis were second doses at about 4 or about 12 weeks. The input for sequencing was peripheral blood, taken 28 days after the second AZD1222 dose. The J gene is TRBJ2-5, the V gene TRBV25-1; no clear D gene. This TCR was sampled from an adult who received the AZD1222 COVID-19 vaccine. The CDR3 coding sequence is TGTGCCAGCAGGGTTGGGGAGACCCAGTACTTC. Amino acids: CASRVGETQYF.